These 20 T cell receptor beta chains came from one sample sequenced in a study of T cell responses to AZD1222 COVID-19 vaccine. The table came from immunoSEQ multiplex PCR; TCRdb's copy has only in-frame clones and leaves some out. The sample yields about 190,000 clones, more than 75% seen once. Sequencing used peripheral blood, obtained on day 0 of AZD1222 vaccination. The source is an adult in good health.

The chain has TRBV2 and TRBJ2-1; a weak D match, TRBD2 (6 bases). The V and J ends lost 6 bases and 9 bases respectively, with 24 bases between them. Germline CDR1 reads SNHLY; CDR2 reads FYNNEI. The CDR3 totals 16 residues. Written as DNA, the CDR3 is TGTGCCAGCAGCCCCAGGGAAAGACTAGTTGATGGTGAGCAGTTCTTC. Its protein product is CASSPRERLVDGEQFF.

The chain uses TRBV12-3 or TRBV12-4 and TRBJ1-1; 9 bases are shared with TRBD1. The CDR3 consists of 12 residues. Germline trimming cut 6 bases from V and 11 bases from J; bases unmatched to any gene: 7. The CDR3 sequence: CASRLTGGTAFF. The CDR3 DNA is TGTGCCAGCAGGTTGACAGGGGGTACCGCTTTCTTT.

The chain combines TRBV6-5 with TRBJ2-5; no firm D call. CDR1 is MNHEY, CDR2 SVGAGI, per germline. Trimming pared 5 bases from V and 5 bases from J, leaving 9 bases between. The CDR3 contains 12 residues. CDR3: CASSRARETQYF. CDR3 sequence (DNA): TGTGCCAGCAGTCGGGCCCGGGAGACCCAGTACTTC.

V and J are TRBV5-1 and TRBJ2-2; D might be TRBD1 (5 bases). V lost 3 bases and J lost 6, with 12 bases in between. This CDR3 comprises 14 residues. CDR1 SGHRS and CDR2 YFSETQ come from the germline V gene. The CDR3 DNA follows: TGCGCCAGCAGCTCTGCAGGGTTTGCCGGGGAGCTGTTTTTT. Translation: CASSSAGFAGELFF.

The rearrangement uses TRBV2 and TRBJ1-1; D remains unclear. In germline, CDR1 is SNHLY, CDR2 FYNNEI. The CDR3 totals 13 residues. With 4 bases removed from V and 5 bases from J, the gap between germline ends came to 11 bases. The CDR3 region has the DNA TGTGCCAGCAGTGGAATGGGGTATACTGAAGCTTTCTTT. Encoded protein: CASSGMGYTEAFF.

V usage is TRBV3-1 (or the pseudogene TRBV3-2) and J usage is TRBJ1-3; no reliable D call. This CDR3 has 12 residues. Trimming removed 6 bases from V and 5 bases from J, with 8 bases in between. Germline CDR1 LGHDT, CDR2 YNNKEL (reference sequence). This CDR3 is CASSNIRNTIYF. The CDR3 coding sequence is TGTGCCAGCAGTAACATAAGAAACACCATATATTTT.

The chain links TRBV7-3 to TRBJ1-3; TRBD1 matches at 9 bases. The junction had 16 bases not matched to a gene; V was cut back by 6 bases and J by 4 bases. Germline-derived CDR1 and CDR2 are SGHTA and FQGTGA. The CDR3 is 18 residues long. The CDR3 protein is CASSRSAPGQGSGNTIYF. CDR3 nucleotide sequence: TGTGCCAGCAGTCGCTCCGCGCCGGGACAGGGTTCAGGAAACACCATATATTTT. Full variable domain (outside the CDR3, taken from reference TRBV7-3 and TRBJ1-3): GAGVSQTPSNKVTEKGKYVELRCDPISGHTALYWYRQSLGQGPEFLIYFQGTGAADDSGLPNDRFFAVRPEGSVSTLKIQRTERGDSAVYLCASSRSAPGQGSGNTIYFGEGSWLTVV.

The rearrangement links TRBV19 to TRBJ2-1, with 8 nucleotides matching TRBD2. Germline assignment: CDR1 LNHDA and CDR2 SQIVND (reference sequence). J was trimmed by 6 bases and V by 5 bases; bases with no gene match: 3. The CDR3 consists of 13 residues. CDR3 in amino acids: CASSPAGVNEQFF. The DNA for the CDR3 is TGTGCCAGTAGTCCAGCGGGAGTCAATGAGCAGTTCTTC.

V and J are TRBV5-1 and TRBJ2-7, with 11 bases matching TRBD1. The CDR3 length is 16 residues. J gave up 2 bases and V 4 bases, and 8 bases lay outside the gene matches. The germline CDR1 and CDR2 sequences are SGHRS and YFSETQ. This CDR3 reads CASSPTPGQGAYEQYF. CDR3 DNA sequence: TGCGCCAGCAGCCCAACCCCGGGACAGGGGGCCTACGAGCAGTACTTC.

V is TRBV25-1 and J is TRBJ1-2, with 7 bases fitting TRBD1. This CDR3 is built from 18 residues. The V segment lost 0 bases and the J segment 4 bases; nucleotides outside the gene matches: 14. CDR1 is MGHDK and CDR2 is SYGVNS in the germline V gene. In DNA form, the CDR3 reads TGTGCCAGCAGTGAATATAGGGGACCAGGGGGGTCGTTCTATGGCTACACCTTC. Its translation: CASSEYRGPGGSFYGYTF.

The chain has TRBV4-1 and TRBJ2-5; TRBD2 aligns across 7 bases. From germline, CDR1 is MGHRA and CDR2 YSYEKL. Unmatched junction bases numbered 9, after V lost 0 bases and J lost 2 bases. The CDR3 extends over 17 amino acids. The CDR3 loop reads CASSQEMGAGPQETQYF. DNA for the CDR3: TGCGCCAGCAGCCAAGAAATGGGAGCGGGACCTCAAGAGACCCAGTACTTC.

V usage is TRBV19 and J usage is TRBJ1-2; D might be TRBD1 (6 bases). Germline CDR1 LNHDA, CDR2 SQIVND (reference sequence). Trimming removed 3 bases at V and 1 base at J, with 9 bases between. CDR3 length: 14 residues. The CDR3 region has the DNA TGTGCCAGTAGTATGGCGGACAGTAACTATGGCTACACCTTC. Its protein product is CASSMADSNYGYTF. Full variable domain (outside the CDR3, taken from reference TRBV19 and TRBJ1-2): DGGITQSPKYLFRKEGQNVTLSCEQNLNHDAMYWYRQDPGQGLRLIYYSQIVNDFQKGDIAEGYSVSREKKESFPLTVTSAQKNPTAFYLCASSMADSNYGYTFGSGTRLTVV.

The rearrangement links TRBV9 to TRBJ2-7; D is possibly TRBD1 (6 bases). CDR1 and CDR2 (germline): SGDLS, YYNGEE. The ends were cut back, 0 bases at V and 3 bases at J, with 13 bases in the middle. CDR3 length: 15 residues. The CDR3 sequence is CASSVGTGSGYEQYF. The CDR3, as DNA: TGTGCCAGCAGCGTAGGAACAGGGTCGGGCTACGAGCAGTACTTC. Full variable domain (outside the CDR3, taken from reference TRBV9 and TRBJ2-7): DSGVTQTPKHLITATGQRVTLRCSPRSGDLSVYWYQQSLDQGLQFLIQYYNGEERAKGNILERFSAQQFPDLHSELNLSSLELGDSALYFCASSVGTGSGYEQYFGPGTRLTVT.

V and J are TRBV20-1 and TRBJ1-2; D not resolved. The CDR3 totals 10 residues. Germline CDR1 is DFQATT and CDR2 is SNEGSKA (reference sequence). Trimming removed 6 bases at V and 6 bases at J, with 8 bases between. The CDR3 coding sequence is TGCAGTGCCCTTATGGATGGCTACACCTTC. Encoded protein: CSALMDGYTF.

Only a few counts were recorded for this clone. The J gene is TRBJ2-7, the V gene TRBV2, with no clear D. Trimming removed 4 bases at V and 2 bases at J, with 9 bases between. Germline CDR1 and CDR2: SNHLY and FYNNEI. The CDR3 runs to 13 residues. DNA for the CDR3: TGTGCCAGCAGTGGGACGGAGACCTACGAGCAGTACTTC. Translated, it gives CASSGTETYEQYF.

The DNA of the CDR3 is TGTGCCACCAGTGATATTTATGGACAGGGGGCGGATACGCAGTATTTT. Protein sequence: CATSDIYGQGADTQYF. The chain combines TRBV24-1 with TRBJ2-3; 11 bases line up with TRBD1. The V gene's germline CDR1 is KGHDR and CDR2 SFDVKD. J gave up 6 bases and V 3 bases, and 7 bases lay outside the gene matches. CDR3 length: 16 amino acids.

This chain connects TRBV19 to TRBJ1-1; D call uncertain. The CDR3 extends over 15 amino acids. Germline V gene lookup returns CDR1 LNHDA and CDR2 SQIVND (reference sequence). The V and J ends lost 6 bases and 6 bases respectively, with 20 bases between them. The CDR3 bases are TGTGCCAGTAGCCCTAGTGTGGGGTTTATCGCTGAAGCTTTCTTT. It yields the protein CASSPSVGFIAEAFF.

This sequence joins TRBV19 and TRBJ1-4; TRBD1 matches at 8 bases. This CDR3 spans 12 amino acids. After removal of 9 bases from V and 7 bases from J, the junction contained 4 bases not matched to a gene. Germline values: CDR1 LNHDA, CDR2 SQIVND (reference sequence). The DNA for the CDR3 is TGTGCCAGCGGACAGGGAAGTGAAAAACTGTTTTTT. This gives the protein CASGQGSEKLFF.

This rearrangement joins TRBV2 to TRBJ1-2; 12 positions match TRBD1. Germline trimming cut 5 bases from V and 7 bases from J; bases unmatched to any gene: 8. CDR3 length: 15 residues. Per germline, CDR1 SNHLY and CDR2 FYNNEI. This chain's CDR3 is CASSRDRGQGAGYTF. CDR3 DNA sequence: TGTGCCAGCAGTCGGGACAGGGGGCAAGGGGCTGGCTACACCTTC.

The chain couples TRBV10-1 to TRBJ1-4; TRBD1 matches 8 bases. The CDR3 runs 16 residues. The V and J ends lost 10 bases and 1 base, in that order; junction bases with no gene match: 11. The V gene's germline CDR1 is WNHNN and CDR2 SYGVQD (reference sequence). The chain's CDR3 is CATPRTGSETNEKLFF. CDR3 DNA: TGCGCCACCCCGAGGACAGGGTCGGAAACTAATGAAAAACTGTTTTTT.